These 29 T cell receptor beta chains came from one sample sequenced in a study of T cells after yellow fever vaccination. One entry per CDR3 protein results from TCRdb running MiXCR on the 5' RACE reads. The data contain over 150,000 distinct CDR3 sequences, 5.5% to 8% of them singletons. The source was CD4+ T cells sorted from PBMCs, collected on the day of the first yellow fever vaccination. The receptor source for this set is a man between 18 and 35 years old who received the YFV17D yellow fever vaccine.

This clonotype has ten or more counts. V usage is TRBV7-3 and J usage is TRBJ2-3; D is possibly TRBD1 (6 bases). Germline CDR1 and CDR2: SGHTA and FQGTGA. CDR3 length: 13 amino acids. Trimming took off 2 bases at V and 4 bases at J, with 7 bases between the two ends. The CDR3 region is CASSLAGADTQYF. CDR3 nucleotide sequence: TGTGCCAGCAGCTTAGCAGGGGCAGATACGCAGTATTTT. The entire variable domain, with the rest obtained from reference TRBV7-3 and TRBJ2-3, is as follows: GAGVSQTPSNKVTEKGKYVELRCDPISGHTALYWYRQSLGQGPEFLIYFQGTGAADDSGLPNDRFFAVRPEGSVSTLKIQRTERGDSAVYLCASSLAGADTQYFGPGTRLTVL.

The table lists this clonotype with a few counts. The chain combines TRBV20-1 with TRBJ1-6, with a possible D match to TRBD1 (5 bases). Germline V lookup: CDR1 DFQATT, CDR2 SNEGSKA (reference sequence). There are 14 residues in the CDR3. The ends were cut back, 6 bases at V and 5 bases at J, with 14 bases in the middle. The CDR3 sequence: CSAKYTGNNSPLHF. The DNA of the CDR3 is TGCAGTGCCAAGTATACAGGAAATAATTCACCCCTCCACTTT.

This clonotype occurred many times. The V gene is TRBV20-1, the J gene TRBJ1-6; D is possibly TRBD1 (5 bases). In germline, CDR1 is DFQATT, CDR2 SNEGSKA (reference sequence). V lost 6 bases, J lost 2 bases, and 14 bases lay in between. This CDR3 has 15 amino acids. In nucleotides, the CDR3 is TGCAGTGCCAGTCAGGGCAAGGCCTATAATTCACCCCTCCACTTT. Translated, it gives CSASQGKAYNSPLHF.

This clonotype was counted ten times or more. The gene calls are TRBV7-9 and TRBJ2-4; D remains ambiguous. Germline CDR1 reads SEHNR; CDR2 reads FQNEAQ (reference sequence). V was trimmed by 5 bases and J by 0 bases, leaving 14 bases between them. The CDR3 covers 16 residues. Here the CDR3 reads CASSPPYILAKNIQYF. DNA for the CDR3: TGTGCCAGCAGCCCACCCTATATTCTAGCCAAAAACATTCAGTACTTC. Full variable domain (missing parts from reference TRBV7-9 and TRBJ2-4): DTGVSQNPRHKITKRGQNVTFRCDPISEHNRLYWYRQTLGQGPEFLTYFQNEAQLEKSRLLSDRFSAERPKGSFSTLEIQRTEQGDSAMYLCASSPPYILAKNIQYFGAGTRLSVL.

In its sample, this clonotype was seen many times. The V call is TRBV5-1, the J call TRBJ2-7, with 8 bases fitting TRBD1. This CDR3 region has 14 residues. J gave up 5 bases and V 5 bases, and 9 bases lay outside the gene matches. Germline CDR1 reads SGHRS; CDR2 reads YFSETQ. The CDR3 nucleotides read TGCGCCAGCAGGGGGGGACAGGATGCGGACGAGCAGTACTTC. It encodes CASRGGQDADEQYF.

Many counts were recorded for this clonotype. V gene TRBV20-1 combines with J gene TRBJ2-1; D might be TRBD2 (5 bases). The length of the CDR3 is 15 residues. Germline lookup yields CDR1 DFQATT and CDR2 SNEGSKA (reference sequence). V was trimmed by 1 base and J by 6 bases, leaving 16 bases between them. CDR3 amino acids: CSARAGAEAINEQFF. CDR3 bases: TGCAGTGCTAGAGCCGGAGCGGAGGCGATCAATGAGCAGTTCTTC.

A single count supports this clonotype. The chain links TRBV5-4 to TRBJ2-1, with 10 positions matching TRBD1. Germline CDR1 and CDR2: SGHNT and YYREEE (reference sequence). V lost 0 bases to trimming and J lost 4 bases; unmatched junction nucleotides: 4. This CDR3 spans 16 amino acids. The CDR3 DNA is TGTGCCAGCAGCTTGGGACAGGGGGCTTCATACAATGAGCAGTTCTTC. It codes for CASSLGQGASYNEQFF.

This clonotype has a count of ten or more. The chain joins TRBV29-1 to TRBJ2-7; possibly TRBD1 for D (6 bases). The CDR3 runs 11 residues. Germline lookup yields CDR1 SQVTM and CDR2 ANQGSEA. The V and J ends lost 4 bases and 2 bases respectively, with 6 bases between them. The CDR3 coding sequence is TGCAGCGTTGGGGACACCTACGAGCAGTACGTC. Translating gives CSVGDTYEQYV.

The sample holds a few counts of this clonotype. The chain employs TRBV23-1 and TRBJ2-5; D may be TRBD1 or TRBD2 (5 bases each). TRBV23-1 is labeled an ORF, and its function is uncertain. The CDR3 has 15 amino acids. The V end was cut by 7 bases, the J end by 0 bases, with 15 bases between. The CDR3 nucleotides are TGCGCCAGCAACCGGGGCTTGGGGTACCAAGAGACCCAGTACTTC. It is translated as CASNRGLGYQETQYF.

This clonotype was found many times. The chain uses TRBV7-2 and TRBJ2-7, with D perhaps TRBD1 (5 bases). The length of the CDR3 is 14 residues. Trimming shortened V by 1 base and J by 9 bases, and 16 bases separated the two germline ends. CDR1 is SGHTA and CDR2 is FQGNSA in the germline V gene. The chain's CDR3 is CASSLDSGRVGQYV. As DNA, the CDR3 is TGTGCCAGCAGCTTAGATTCCGGCAGGGTAGGGCAGTACGTC.

Many counts were recorded for this clonotype. This rearrangement joins TRBV5-1 to TRBJ1-2, with D unclear. V shed 1 base and J shed 9 bases, with 10 bases lying between them. Germline V lookup: CDR1 SGHRS, CDR2 YFSETQ. The CDR3 loop spans 12 amino acids. The CDR3 protein is CASSLQSRSYTF. The CDR3 nucleotides read TGCGCCAGCAGCTTGCAGTCGCGCAGCTACACCTTC.

This clonotype was found many times. J is TRBJ1-5 and V is TRBV6-5; the match to TRBD1 covers 8 bases. Germline V CDR1 and CDR2: MNHEY, SVGAGI. The ends lost 0 bases at V and 7 bases at J; junction bases unmatched: 2. The CDR3 runs to 14 residues. CDR3 sequence: CASSYSYRGQPQHF. The CDR3 DNA reads as TGTGCCAGCAGTTACTCGTACAGGGGGCAGCCCCAGCATTTT.

This clonotype came up many times. The rearrangement joins TRBV29-1 to TRBJ2-5; possible D gene TRBD2, 5 bases. Germline CDR1 reads SQVTM; CDR2 reads ANQGSEA. V was trimmed by 7 bases and J by 2 bases, leaving 11 bases between them. The CDR3 is made up of 12 amino acids. CDR3 amino acids: CSGGEGQETQYF. The CDR3 DNA sequence: TGCAGCGGGGGAGAGGGTCAAGAGACCCAGTACTTC.

This clonotype was detected ten times or more. The V gene is TRBV29-1, the J gene TRBJ1-1; tentatively, D is TRBD1 (6 bases). In germline, CDR1 is SQVTM, CDR2 ANQGSEA. V lost 7 bases, J lost 5 bases, and 14 bases lay in between. This CDR3 spans 12 amino acids. The CDR3 coding sequence is TGCAGCGGCTACAGGGTTAGGACTGAAGCTTTCTTT. Residues: CSGYRVRTEAFF.

A note on this clonotype: Since a much larger clone is just one base distant, this may be a read error. This chain links TRBV9 with TRBJ2-1; TRBD2 is a possible D gene (5 bases). V shed 3 bases and J shed 0 bases, with 19 bases lying between them. The CDR3 covers 18 residues. Germline CDR1 is SGDLS and CDR2 is YYNGEE. The CDR3 bases are TGTGCCAGCAGCGCGCCAAGGAGGAGGCATGGCTCCTACAATGAGCAGTTCTTC. Encoded protein: CASSAPRRRHGSYNEQFF.

This clonotype has a handful of counts. The chain employs TRBV20-1 and TRBJ2-1; no clear D. Per the germline V gene, CDR1 is DFQATT and CDR2 is SNEGSKA (reference sequence). V was trimmed by 2 bases and J by 8 bases, leaving 13 bases between them. This CDR3 has 13 residues. The CDR3 protein is CSARPAQVHEQFF. The CDR3 DNA sequence: TGCAGTGCTAGACCCGCCCAGGTCCATGAGCAGTTCTTC.

This clonotype turned up a few times. The chain recombines TRBV4-3 with TRBJ2-5, with 7 nucleotides matching TRBD1. The CDR3 is made up of 15 amino acids. The ends lost 2 bases at V and 3 bases at J; junction bases unmatched: 6. Per the germline V gene, CDR1 is LGHNA and CDR2 is YSLEER. The CDR3 coding sequence is TGCGCCAGCAGCCAACAGGGGGTTTTGAAAGAGACCCAGTACTTC. Amino acid sequence: CASSQQGVLKETQYF.

CDR3 amino acids: CASSPPPGGSGYTF. CDR3 sequence (DNA): TGTGCCAGCAGCCCGCCCCCCGGTGGGAGTGGCTACACCTTC. The V and J genes are TRBV7-2 and TRBJ1-2; D is undetermined. The CDR3 covers 14 residues. V was shortened by 5 bases and J by 7 bases, with 17 bases between the two germline ends. Looked up from germline, CDR1 is SGHTA and CDR2 is FQGNSA. Together with reference TRBV7-2 and TRBJ1-2, the CDR3 gives the full variable domain: GAGVSQSPSNKVTEKGKDVELRCDPISGHTALYWYRQSLGQGLEFLIYFQGNSAPDKSGLPSDRFSAERTGGSVSTLTIQRTQQEDSAVYLCASSPPPGGSGYTFGSGTRLTVV.

This clonotype was seen many times. The chain links TRBV7-9 to TRBJ1-6, with D perhaps TRBD1 (6 bases). The CDR3 length is 16 residues. The germline gives CDR1 SEHNR, CDR2 FQNEAQ (reference sequence). Between the trimmed V and J ends, which lost 3 bases and 4 bases, there was a span of 13 bases. CDR3 sequence: CASSFFSGEYNSPLHF. The CDR3 nucleotides are TGTGCCAGCAGCTTTTTTTCAGGGGAATATAATTCACCCCTCCACTTT.

This clonotype was recorded many times. The chain couples TRBV5-4 to TRBJ2-2; 9 bases fit TRBD2. The CDR3 loop spans 16 amino acids. The ends lost 2 bases at V and 5 bases at J; junction bases unmatched: 7. CDR1 and CDR2 (germline): SGHNT, YYREEE (reference sequence). The CDR3 coding sequence is TGTGCCAGCAGCTTTTTTAGCGGGGGTAGAACCGGGGAGCTGTTTTTT. Amino acids: CASSFFSGGRTGELFF.

Many counts were recorded for this clonotype. The chain combines TRBV12-3 or TRBV12-4 with TRBJ2-5; D might be TRBD1 (8 bases). The V gene lost 4 bases and the J gene lost 5 bases, with 14 bases spanning the gap. This CDR3 spans 14 amino acids. The CDR3 here is CASSSQGGLETQYF. The CDR3 DNA reads TGTGCCAGCAGTTCACAGGGGGGGCTGGAGACCCAGTACTTC.

This clonotype has ten or more counts. CDR3 in DNA: TGTGCCTGGAGTGTCCGCGGGGGGCCCGTTACTGAGCAGTTCTTC. Its protein product is CAWSVRGGPVTEQFF. The chain employs TRBV30 and TRBJ2-1; 8 bases are a match to TRBD2. The CDR3 sequence is 15 residues long. The germline V gene has CDR1 GTSNPN and CDR2 SVGIG (reference sequence). V gave up 0 bases and J gave up 9 bases; unmatched junction bases: 10.

The sample holds many counts of this clonotype. The chain carries TRBV7-2 and TRBJ2-4; 8 nucleotides agree with TRBD1. Germline V gene sequence: CDR1 SGHTA, CDR2 FQGNSA. The CDR3 is 16 residues long. V was pared by 5 bases and J by 2 bases, with 8 bases of the junction left unmatched. For the CDR3, the DNA is TGTGCCAGCAGCCCTAGACAGGGGATAACCAAAAACATTCAGTACTTC. Protein sequence: CASSPRQGITKNIQYF.

This clonotype showed up many times. The CDR3 is CASSDMGTGAYEQYF. CDR3 sequence (DNA): TGTGCCAGTAGCGATATGGGGACAGGGGCCTACGAGCAGTACTTC. The genes are TRBV19 and TRBJ2-7; 10 nucleotides agree with TRBD1. Germline CDR1 and CDR2: LNHDA and SQIVND (reference sequence). V lost 6 bases to trimming and J lost 2 bases; unmatched junction nucleotides: 7. This CDR3 comprises 15 residues.

This clonotype was observed at least ten times. The chain employs TRBV15 and TRBJ2-5; no clear D. Trimming removed 0 bases at V and 5 bases at J, with 4 bases between. Germline V gives CDR1 LNHNV, CDR2 YYDKDF (reference sequence). This CDR3 contains 12 residues. The CDR3 is CATSRDQETQYF. The CDR3 bases are TGTGCCACCAGCAGAGATCAGGAGACCCAGTACTTC.

This clonotype was counted at least ten times. V gene TRBV20-1 combines with J gene TRBJ2-3; D gene ambiguous. V gave up 3 bases and J gave up 6 bases, with 10 bases separating them. CDR1 is DFQATT and CDR2 is SNEGSKA in the germline V gene (reference sequence). This CDR3 is built from 12 residues. CDR3 loop: CSASLPPDTQYF. In DNA, the CDR3 is TGCAGTGCTAGCTTACCCCCGGATACGCAGTATTTT.

This clonotype was recorded a few times. The chain is built from TRBV5-1 and TRBJ1-1; D remains ambiguous. The germline gives CDR1 SGHRS, CDR2 YFSETQ. Trimming pared 0 bases from V and 1 base from J, leaving 7 bases between. The CDR3 sequence is 14 residues long. CDR3 nucleotides: TGCGCCAGCAGCTTGGCTTTGGGGAACACTGAAGCTTTCTTT. Translating gives CASSLALGNTEAFF.

This clonotype was observed many times. This chain links TRBV6-6 with TRBJ1-5; D call uncertain. The germline V gene encodes CDR1 MNHNY and CDR2 SVGAGI (reference sequence). Trimming removed 4 bases from V and 5 bases from J, with 6 bases in between. This CDR3 has 12 amino acids. The CDR3 spells CASSSGDQPQHF. CDR3 bases: TGTGCCAGCAGTTCCGGGGATCAGCCCCAGCATTTT.

This clonotype was counted ten times or more. V and J are TRBV6-5 and TRBJ2-1; weak D call: TRBD1 (6 bases). V dropped 2 bases and J dropped 4 bases, with 12 bases sitting between them. Germline assignment: CDR1 MNHEY and CDR2 SVGAGI. CDR3 size: 15 residues. The CDR3 nucleotides read TGTGCCAGCAGTTACGACGACAGGTTATACAATGAGCAGTTCTTC. It codes for CASSYDDRLYNEQFF.